The source of this T cell receptor beta chain is a study of blood T cell repertoires in COVID-19. The overall study: Sites across the United States, Italy and Spain contributed samples from acute and convalescent COVID-19. Nucleic acid was either cDNA or gDNA, and it came from T cells, B-cell-depleted T cells, or PBMCs.

CDR3 size: 15 residues. Trimming pared 0 bases from V and 1 base from J, leaving 8 bases between. Germline V lookup: CDR1 SGDLS, CDR2 YYNGEE. Source study methods: Amplification from reference gene primers served as the basis for estimated nucleated cell counts. The protocol was immunoSEQ multiplex PCR, while the TCRdb copy is restricted to in-frame clones and leaves out a portion. Clone size and V and J calls were adopted from that table, with D and trimming inferred from the DNA. The data show 100,000 or so clones, approximately 90% seen once. This TCR came from a man aged 45-60 years with active COVID-19. Sequencing used peripheral blood. The J gene is TRBJ2-1, the V gene TRBV9, with D perhaps TRBD1 (6 bases). CDR3 in DNA: TGTGCCAGCAGCGTAGCGGGGACATCCTACAATGAGCAGTTCTTC. Protein: CASSVAGTSYNEQFF.